These 5 T cell receptor beta chains originate from one sample sequenced in a study of blood T cells in healthy people across ages (dated by TCRdb to the mid-2010s). Libraries were prepared through 5' RACE. The run used an Illumina HiSeq 2500. A second about 7 to 11 cycle PCR used a sample-barcoded 5' primer and a J-beta primer mix. TCRdb reran the public reads through fastp at Q25 and MiXCR, keeping productive beta chains. Entries are consolidated by CDR3 protein sequence, retaining the most common genes and DNA. Counted in this sample were fewer than 900,000 distinct CDR3 sequences; roughly 41% of them appeared once. The ten most abundant clones make up around 20% of the sample. Material for sequencing was blood. The receptors shown here come from a woman aged 55-70 years in good health.

Turning to this clonotype: Here the CDR3 omits its conserved ending phenylalanine or tryptophan, so a read error is the likely source. J is TRBJ2-7 and V is TRBV10-2, with D tentatively TRBD2 (5 bases). V was shortened by 6 bases and J by 1 base, with 16 bases between the two germline ends. The CDR3 spans 15 residues. Per the germline V gene, CDR1 is WSHSY and CDR2 is SAAADI. The CDR3 sequence: CASRDGVAGSYEQYL. CDR3 DNA: TGCGCCAGCAGGGACGGGGTTGCAGGATCCTACGAGCAGTACTTA.

This rearrangement joins TRBV20-1 to TRBJ2-3, with TRBD2 identical over 10 bases. V shed 1 base, J shed 2 bases, and the junction held 9 bases outside the gene matches. The CDR3 is made up of 17 amino acids. CDR1 is DFQATT, CDR2 SNEGSKA, per germline (reference sequence). The CDR3 DNA is TGCAGTGCTAGAGTATCTAGCGGGAGATCTGACACAGATACGCAGTATTTT. It specifies CSARVSSGRSDTDTQYF.

The table lists this clonotype with a few counts. The chain combines TRBV7-2 with TRBJ2-6; D call uncertain. Germline loops: CDR1 SGHTA, CDR2 FQGNSA. Trimming took 6 bases from V and 0 from J, leaving 9 bases between them. The CDR3 sequence is 15 residues long. The CDR3 is CASSSGDSGANVLTF. CDR3 coding DNA: TGTGCCAGCAGTTCTGGTGACTCTGGGGCCAACGTCCTGACTTTC.

A few counts support this clonotype. The chain is built from TRBV6-5 and TRBJ2-4, with 13 bases fitting TRBD2. The germline V gene has CDR1 MNHEY and CDR2 SVGAGI. The CDR3 totals 16 residues. J was trimmed by 13 bases and V by 5 bases; bases with no gene match: 14. This CDR3 is CASSTGTSGTLGEQYF. As DNA, the CDR3 is TGTGCCAGCAGTACCGGGACTAGCGGGACCCTTGGGGAGCAGTACTTC.

This chain links TRBV10-1 with TRBJ2-1; TRBD2 is a possible D gene (5 bases). Germline V gene data show CDR1 as WNHNN and CDR2 as SYGVQD (reference sequence). V was clipped by 4 bases and J by 10 bases, with 14 bases between them. The CDR3 is 13 residues long. The CDR3 loop reads CASSVGKDGEQFF. Written as DNA, the CDR3 is TGCGCCAGCAGTGTCGGGAAAGATGGGGAGCAGTTCTTC.